A selection of T cell receptor beta chains follows, all from one sample in a study of T cells in Graves' hyperthyroidism and ophthalmopathy. TCRdb reprocessed the multiplex PCR reads via MiXCR and lists one record per CDR3 protein. Of over 500,000 distinct CDR3 sequences in the sample, more than 15% were seen once. The sample taken for sequencing was blood. These receptors all come from a woman aged 30 to 39 with Graves' ophthalmopathy. The CDR3 runs from the conserved cysteine through the conserved F or W. The D gene is left open where the match is weak. Size is stated for part of the rows, as once, few or many counts, or as a class when the clone is expanded.

D gene	V gene	CDR3 length	clone size	J gene	CDR3 DNA	CDR3 protein
TRBD2	TRBV12-3/TRBV12-4	20	.	TRBJ2-2	TGTGCCAGCAGCACCCGGCCGGGACTAGCGGGAGTGTTGAACACCGGGGAGCTGTTTTTT	CASSTRPGLAGVLNTGELFF
TRBD2	TRBV9	16	.	TRBJ2-1	TGTGCCAGCAGCGTGTATCTGGCGGGAGGTTACAATGAGCAGTTCTTC	CASSVYLAGGYNEQFF
.	TRBV20-1	14	few	TRBJ2-2	TGCAGTGCCAGACTGCTCGCGAACACCGGGGAGCTGTTTTTT	CSARLLANTGELFF
TRBD2	TRBV29-1	16	few	TRBJ2-1	TGCAGCGTTGAAGGGGGACTAGCGGGATCCTACAATGAGCAGTTCTTC	CSVEGGLAGSYNEQFF
TRBD2	TRBV6-2/TRBV6-3	16	few	TRBJ2-7	TGTGCCAGCAGTTACCCCGGGGTAGCGGGTTTCTACGAGCAGTACTTC	CASSYPGVAGFYEQYF
.	TRBV9	14	few	TRBJ1-6	TGTGCCAGCAGCCCGGGGGTCCTTAATTCACCCCTCCACTTT	CASSPGVLNSPLHF
.	TRBV18	13	many	TRBJ1-2	TGTGCCAGCGCCACCGATCAGGGAAGCGGCTACACCTTC	CASATDQGSGYTF
TRBD2	TRBV30	16	many	TRBJ2-7	TGTGCCTGGAGTGTACCGGGGCTAGCGGGGCGTTACGAGCAGTACTTC	CAWSVPGLAGRYEQYF
.	TRBV18	14	many	TRBJ2-5	TGTGCCAGCTCACGTACGGAGGCAGAAGAGACCCAGTACTTC	CASSRTEAEETQYF
.	TRBV7-2	13	many	TRBJ2-7	.	CASSFGPGNEQYF
TRBD2	TRBV11-1	15	many	TRBJ2-1	TGTGCCAGCAGGTCACTAGCGGGAGTGTACAATGAGCAGTTCTTC	CASRSLAGVYNEQFF
TRBD1	TRBV10-2	15	once	TRBJ2-5	TGCGCCAGCAGGAGGGGGACAGGGGGATCCGAGGCCCAGTACTTC	CASRRGTGGSEAQYF
TRBD2	TRBV20-1	15	many	TRBJ2-7	TGCAGTGCCCCCCCGGGCGGGAGGGCCGGCTACGAGCAGTACTTC	CSAPPGGRAGYEQYF
TRBD1	TRBV5-1	17	.	TRBJ2-3	TGCGCCAGCAGCCTTAGTCCGGGACAGGGGGCGACAGATACGCAGTATTTT	CASSLSPGQGATDTQYF
.	TRBV18	14	many	TRBJ1-2	TGTGCCAGCTCACCAGACGCAAAAAACTATGGCTACACCTTC	CASSPDAKNYGYTF
TRBD1	TRBV7-2	12	many	TRBJ2-5	TGTGCCAGCTGGGGGACAGAAGAGACCCAGTACTTC	CASWGTEETQYF
.	TRBV6-2/TRBV6-3	19	many	TRBJ2-1	TGTGCCAGCAGCTCCCTCAGAGGGAGCGCCTCCTTCTCCTACAATGAGCAGTTCTTC	CASSSLRGSASFSYNEQFF
TRBD2	TRBV20-1	14	.	TRBJ2-7	TGCAGTGGAACAGGGGAGGGACTAGCGGGGGAGCAGTACTTC	CSGTGEGLAGEQYF
.	TRBV30	14	many	TRBJ2-7	TGTGCCTGGAGTAGCCTATCTTTTTCCTACGAGCAGTACTTC	CAWSSLSFSYEQYF
TRBD2	TRBV4-2	15	many	TRBJ2-1	TGTGCCAGCAGCCAAGGGGAGGGAGGGGTCAATGAGCAGTTCTTC	CASSQGEGGVNEQFF
.	TRBV6-2/TRBV6-3	13	.	TRBJ2-2	TGTGCCAGCAGTTATTTGGACACCGGGGAGCTGGTTTTT	CASSYLDTGELVF
TRBD2	TRBV6-2/TRBV6-3	14	.	TRBJ2-7	TGTGCCAGCATCCCGGCTAGCGGGATGCGGGAGCAGTACTTC	CASIPASGMREQYF
.	TRBV10-3	14	few	TRBJ2-5	TGTGCCATCAGGAACACCCACGATGCGGAGACCCAGTACTTC	CAIRNTHDAETQYF
.	TRBV30	15	few	TRBJ1-4	TGTGCCTGGAGTAGAAAACAGGTCTCTAATGAAAAACTGTTTTTT	CAWSRKQVSNEKLFF
TRBD2	TRBV5-4	16	.	TRBJ2-7	TGTGCCAGCAGCACCCGGGGAGGGACTAGCGGCTACGAGCAGTACTTC	CASSTRGGTSGYEQYF
.	TRBV28	14	.	TRBJ1-1	TGTGCCAGCAGTCTCCTAAGTGTAGGTACTGAAGCTTTCTTT	CASSLLSVGTEAFF
.	TRBV28	15	many	TRBJ2-1	TGTGCCAGCAGTCCGGGGCCCCGGAGTTACAATGAGCAGTTCTTC	CASSPGPRSYNEQFF
.	TRBV7-9	13	many	TRBJ2-5	TGTGCCAGCAAAACGAGCGAGGGGGAGACCCAGTACTTC	CASKTSEGETQYF
.	TRBV6-1	14	many	TRBJ2-7	TGTGCCAGCAGTCCTATGGAGGGGGCCGTCGAGCAGTACTTC	CASSPMEGAVEQYF
.	TRBV5-1	15	.	TRBJ2-2	TGCGCCAGCAGCTTGGGTGGACCAGACACCGGGGAGCTGTTTTTT	CASSLGGPDTGELFF
TRBD1	TRBV28	15	many	TRBJ1-6	TGTGCCAGCAGCCTAGATGGACAGGGAAGATCACCCCTCCACTTT	CASSLDGQGRSPLHF
.	TRBV7-3	14	many	TRBJ2-5	TGTGCCAGCAGTCCAAGCTCCGGGGTGGAGACCCAGTACTTC	CASSPSSGVETQYF
.	TRBV4-2	15	few	TRBJ1-1	TGTGCCAGCAGCCAAGTTGGGGGCTCCAGCACTGAAGCTTTCTTT	CASSQVGGSSTEAFF
TRBD1	TRBV5-4	14	few	TRBJ1-2	TGTGCCAGCAGCCTAGAGACAGGGAGATATGGCTACACCTTC	CASSLETGRYGYTF
TRBD2	TRBV24-1	18	many	TRBJ2-1	TGTGCCACCAGTGATACACTAGCGGGAGGGATTTCCTACAATGAGCAGTTCTTC	CATSDTLAGGISYNEQFF
.	TRBV10-3	18	.	TRBJ2-2	TGTGCCATCAGTGTACCAGGTGGGGCACTAGCCAAACCGGGGGAGCTGTTTTTT	CAISVPGGALAKPGELFF
.	TRBV20-1	13	.	TRBJ1-2	TGCAGTGCAAGGGACTGGCATAACTATGGCTACACCTTC	CSARDWHNYGYTF
TRBD2	TRBV20-1	15	few	TRBJ2-7	TGCAGTGCTTCAGGGACTAGCGGGAATCTAGGCGAGCAGTACTTC	CSASGTSGNLGEQYF
TRBD1	TRBV20-1	13	many	TRBJ1-6	TGCAGTGCTAAGGACAGGGATGGGTCACCCCTCCACTTT	CSAKDRDGSPLHF
.	TRBV28	14	many	TRBJ1-1	TGTGCCAGCAGGGACACAGGGACGAACACTGAAGCTTTCTTT	CASRDTGTNTEAFF
TRBD2	TRBV2	14	once	TRBJ2-1	TGTGCCAGCAGCCGCGGGGGGACTTACAATGAGCAGTTCTTC	CASSRGGTYNEQFF
TRBD2	TRBV27	16	many	TRBJ2-7	TGTGCCAGCAGTTTTTACCTTGCGGGACTACCCTACGAGCAGTACTTC	CASSFYLAGLPYEQYF
TRBD1	TRBV5-4	15	many	TRBJ2-5	TGTGCCAGCAGAGTATTCCGGGACAGGCAAGAGACCCAGTACTTC	CASRVFRDRQETQYF
TRBD2	TRBV7-2	15	many	TRBJ2-7	TGTGCCAGCAGCTCAGGACTAGCGGTAGTGGGCGAGCAGTACTTC	CASSSGLAVVGEQYF
TRBD1	TRBV6-1	14	few	TRBJ2-5	TGTGCCAGCAGGGATACAGGGGAAAGAGGGACCCAGTACTTC	CASRDTGERGTQYF
.	TRBV16	16	.	TRBJ2-1	TGTGCCAGCAGCCAATTGCGGTTAGACTTCTACAATGAGCAGTTCTTC	CASSQLRLDFYNEQFF
.	TRBV12-3/TRBV12-4	13	many	TRBJ2-3	TGTGCCAGCACCTCGACAGTTTACGATACGCAGTATTTT	CASTSTVYDTQYF
.	TRBV7-8	15	many	TRBJ2-7	TGTGCCAGCAGCTTAGTGGGAGGCTACTCCTACGAGCAGTACTTC	CASSLVGGYSYEQYF